This TCR beta chain came from a study of shared clonotypes between healthy human individuals. Authors' methods: Junction-only sequences produced by ImmunoSEQ had no quality scores, so filtering differed. Only in-frame clones appear in the TCRdb table, and some are missing; sequencing was by immunoSEQ multiplex PCR. The DNA gave D and trimming, while V, J and clone size come from that table. The data show about 980,000 clones, over 75% seen once. Sequenced input: memory CD4+ T cells sorted from blood. The subset was: CD45RA-negative fraction. This sequence was found in a man between 18 and 29 years old in good health.

CDR3 protein: CSVEGLFLTDTQYF. The CDR3 region has the DNA TGCAGCGTTGAAGGGCTATTCTTGACAGATACGCAGTATTTT. The chain is built from TRBV29-1 and TRBJ2-3; D remains unclear. CDR3 length equals 14 residues. From germline, CDR1 is SQVTM and CDR2 ANQGSEA. V lost 1 base and J 3 bases, leaving 11 bases between the germline ends.